One and the same sample provided the 10 T cell receptor beta chains below, sequenced in a study of shared clonotypes between healthy human individuals. TCRdb keeps only in-frame clones here, not all; method: immunoSEQ multiplex PCR. This table has under 350,000 clones, roughly 84% appearing once. Sequencing was performed on memory CD8+ T cells sorted from blood. As for subset: CD45RO+ cells pooled with CCR7-negative TemRA cells. The receptors were sampled from a man aged 18 to 35 in good health.

The chain couples TRBV4-3 to TRBJ2-7, with 11 nucleotides matching TRBD2. CDR3 length: 16 residues. Germline values: CDR1 LGHNA, CDR2 YSLEER. V was clipped by 0 bases and J by 5 bases; unmatched bases: 6. CDR3: CASSQERLAGGNEQYF. The CDR3 DNA follows: TGCGCCAGCAGCCAAGAACGTCTAGCGGGAGGCAACGAGCAGTACTTC.

The J gene is TRBJ1-2, the V gene TRBV9; no firm D call. This CDR3 is built from 12 residues. CDR1 and CDR2 from the germline V gene are SGDLS and YYNGEE. V lost 3 bases, J lost 5 bases, and 8 bases lay in between. The CDR3 DNA sequence: TGTGCCAGCAGCGAGGGTGGATATGGCTACACCTTC. Translation: CASSEGGYGYTF.

This chain connects TRBV27 to TRBJ2-7; D is perhaps TRBD1 or TRBD2 (5 bases each). This CDR3 is 13 amino acids long. Per the germline V gene, CDR1 is MNHEY and CDR2 is SMNVEV (reference sequence). With 5 bases removed from V and 4 bases from J, the gap between germline ends came to 12 bases. CDR3 nucleotides: TGTGCCAGCAGTGGTTTGGGGGTATACGAGCAGTACTTC. Residues: CASSGLGVYEQYF.

The chain recombines TRBV4-3 with TRBJ1-5; tentative D call: TRBD1 (6 bases). Germline CDR1 LGHNA, CDR2 YSLEER. This CDR3 spans 17 amino acids. Trimming took 0 bases from V and 0 from J, leaving 12 bases between them. CDR3 nucleotides: TGCGCCAGCAGCCAAGACTGGGGGGCCGATAGCAATCAGCCCCAGCATTTT. Translating gives CASSQDWGADSNQPQHF.

V and J are TRBV29-1 and TRBJ1-2; tentative D call: TRBD1 (5 bases). The germline V gene has CDR1 SQVTM and CDR2 ANQGSEA. The CDR3 runs to 15 residues. Trimming pared 6 bases from V and 1 base from J, leaving 18 bases between. The CDR3 here is CSVPNQDTINYGYTF. CDR3 sequence (DNA): TGCAGCGTCCCCAACCAGGACACAATTAACTATGGCTACACCTTC.

The chain has TRBV6-6 and TRBJ2-2; possible D gene TRBD2, 6 bases. Germline V gives CDR1 MNHNY, CDR2 SVGAGI (reference sequence). Trimming pared 2 bases from V and 7 bases from J, leaving 14 bases between. The CDR3 sequence is 15 residues long. This CDR3 is CASSYVGQGGGELFF. As DNA, the CDR3 is TGTGCCAGCAGTTACGTCGGCCAGGGAGGCGGGGAGCTGTTTTTT.

The table lists this clone with a count of one. V usage is TRBV7-9 and J usage is TRBJ1-1; 8 bases fit TRBD1. Germline assignment: CDR1 SEHNR and CDR2 FQNEAQ (reference sequence). The CDR3 sequence is 12 residues long. V dropped 5 bases and J dropped 7; count of bases not matched to a gene: 3. CDR3: CASSEGQVEAFF. Written as DNA, the CDR3 is TGTGCCAGCAGCGAGGGACAGGTTGAAGCTTTCTTT. The whole variable domain, remainder taken from reference TRBV7-9 and TRBJ1-1, is DTGVSQNPRHKITKRGQNVTFRCDPISEHNRLYWYRQTLGQGPEFLTYFQNEAQLEKSRLLSDRFSAERPKGSFSTLEIQRTEQGDSAMYLCASSEGQVEAFFGQGTRLTVV.

The chain joins TRBV4-1 to TRBJ2-1, with 9 bases identical to TRBD2. CDR3 length: 15 amino acids. Germline CDR1 and CDR2: MGHRA and YSYEKL. V lost 6 bases to trimming and J lost 0 bases; unmatched junction nucleotides: 3. The CDR3 DNA is TGCGCCAGCAGTCTAGCGGGAAGCTCCTACAATGAGCAGTTCTTC. Encoded protein: CASSLAGSSYNEQFF.

The V call is TRBV4-1, the J call TRBJ2-7; 10 nucleotides align to TRBD2. The V segment lost 2 bases and the J segment 2 bases; nucleotides outside the gene matches: 6. The CDR3 contains 16 residues. Germline CDR1 MGHRA, CDR2 YSYEKL. The CDR3 loop is CASSQTSSGGTYEQYF. The CDR3 region has the DNA TGCGCCAGCAGCCAAACTTCTAGCGGGGGAACCTACGAGCAGTACTTC.

The J gene is TRBJ2-5, the V gene TRBV27; 7 bases agree with TRBD1. CDR3 size: 14 residues. Germline loops: CDR1 MNHEY, CDR2 SMNVEV (reference sequence). Germline trimming cut 5 bases from V and 0 bases from J; bases unmatched to any gene: 3. The CDR3 DNA sequence: TGTGCCAGCAGTACGGGACAGTACCAAGAGACCCAGTACTTC. Encoded protein: CASSTGQYQETQYF.